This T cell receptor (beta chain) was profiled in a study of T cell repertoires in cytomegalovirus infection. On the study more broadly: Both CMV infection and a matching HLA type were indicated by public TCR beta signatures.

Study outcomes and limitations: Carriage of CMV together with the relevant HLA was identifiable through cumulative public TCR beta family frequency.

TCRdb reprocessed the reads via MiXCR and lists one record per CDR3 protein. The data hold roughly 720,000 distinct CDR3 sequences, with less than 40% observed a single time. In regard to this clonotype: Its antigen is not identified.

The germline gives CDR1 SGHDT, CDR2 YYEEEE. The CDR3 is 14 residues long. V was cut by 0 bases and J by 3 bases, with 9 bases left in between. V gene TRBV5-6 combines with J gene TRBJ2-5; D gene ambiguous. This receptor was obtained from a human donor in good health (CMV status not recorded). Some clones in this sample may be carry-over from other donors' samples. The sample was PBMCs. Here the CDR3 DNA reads TGTGCCAGCAGCTTGGCCAGGTGGGAAGAGACCCAGTACTTC. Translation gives CASSLARWEETQYF.